This section outlines one TCR beta chain sequence together with its context. As yet, its antigen is unknown. This sample stems from a study of OX40 agonist ivuxolimab in advanced cancers. Study-wide results and caveats: Dose levels from 0.1 to 3.0 mg/kg saw CD4+ and CD8+ blood T cells expand clonally by week 6.

TCRdb keeps only in-frame clones here, not all; method: immunoSEQ multiplex PCR. This sample carries more than 65,000 clones, approximately 90% of them seen once, and the ten largest clones take roughly 0.59%. This CDR3 spans 13 amino acids. Germline CDR1 MRHNA, CDR2 SNTAGT. V was shortened by 0 bases and J by 8 bases, with 5 bases between the two germline ends. This specimen was CD4+ or CD8+ T cells sorted from blood, taken in a trial of the OX40 agonist ivuxolimab. This TCR derives from an adult with an advanced solid tumor such as melanoma, head and neck, liver or kidney cancer. The V gene is TRBV6-4, the J gene TRBJ1-6; D call uncertain. CDR3: CASSDSSDSPLHF. The CDR3 bases are TGTGCCAGCAGTGACTCGTCCGATTCACCCCTCCACTTT.